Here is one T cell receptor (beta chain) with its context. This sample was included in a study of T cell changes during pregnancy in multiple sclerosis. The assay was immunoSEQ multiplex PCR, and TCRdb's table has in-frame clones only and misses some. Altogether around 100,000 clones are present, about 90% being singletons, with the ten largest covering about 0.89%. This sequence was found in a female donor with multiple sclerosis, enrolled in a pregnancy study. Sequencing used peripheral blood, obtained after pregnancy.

Here the CDR3 reads CACRGKETQYF. In DNA, the CDR3 is TGTGCCTGCCGAGGCAAAGAGACCCAGTACTTC. The rearrangement uses TRBV30 and TRBJ2-5; the D is unclear. Looked up from germline, CDR1 is GTSNPN and CDR2 is SVGIG (reference sequence). The V gene lost 6 bases and the J gene lost 3 bases, with 8 bases spanning the gap. CDR3 length: 11 amino acids.